These T cell receptor beta chains were read from a single sample in a study of cytomegalovirus exposure and HLA in healthy donors. The repertoire was sequenced with immunoSEQ multiplex PCR; TCRdb's copy has only in-frame clones and lacks some. The sample includes 68,000 or so clones, around four fifths of them seen just once. Material: PBMCs. These receptor sequences come from a human donor in good health. CDR3s include the opening cysteine and the closing phenylalanine or tryptophan. The D gene is left open where the match is weak. Clone size is given for some rows only: seen once, a few or many times, or a class if the clone is expanded.

J,D,size,V,DNA,CDR3
TRBJ2-7,TRBD2,-,TRBV7-2,TGTGCCAGCAGGTCTACTAGCGGGGGTAACTACGAGCAGTACTTC,CASRSTSGGNYEQYF
TRBJ2-7,TRBD2,-,TRBV6-5,TGTGCCAGCGGGCGCTCCGGGGGGGCTACCTACGAGCAGTACTTC,CASGRSGGATYEQYF
TRBJ2-3,-,-,TRBV15,TGTGCCACCAGCAGAGATTTAATTTCGGATACGCAGTATTTT,CATSRDLISDTQYF
TRBJ1-1,TRBD1,few,TRBV19,TGTGCCAGTAGTCCTACACAGGGGGCGACCACTGAAGCTTTCTTT,CASSPTQGATTEAFF
TRBJ1-1,-,-,TRBV9,TGTGCCAGCAGCGTAGCTTGGGGGGGGAACACTGAAGCTTTCTTT,CASSVAWGGNTEAFF
TRBJ1-6,-,-,TRBV14,TGTGCCAGCAGCCACTGGGACTCGAGCTCCTATAATTCACCCCTCCACTTT,CASSHWDSSSYNSPLHF
TRBJ1-1,TRBD1,-,TRBV19,TGTGCCAGTAGAGATCAGGGGGCGGGGGTCACTGAAGCTTTCTTT,CASRDQGAGVTEAFF
TRBJ1-1,TRBD1,-,TRBV2,TGTGCCAGCATCCCCCCAGGGGGCCGGGGAACTGAAGCTTTCTTT,CASIPPGGRGTEAFF
TRBJ1-2,TRBD1,-,TRBV4-2,TGTGCCAGCAGCCAAGATGGGACAGCCTACTATGGCTACACCTTC,CASSQDGTAYYGYTF
TRBJ1-1,TRBD1,-,TRBV4-2,TGTGCCAGCAGCCCTGGGACAGGGGGGAACACTGAAGCTTTCTTT,CASSPGTGGNTEAFF
TRBJ1-2,-,-,TRBV6-5,TGTGCCAGCAGTTACGAGGGCAGGTACTACCCCTTC,CASSYEGRYYPF
TRBJ2-1,-,-,TRBV6-5,TGTGCCAGCAGTTACACCGTTGGGGGGAACAATGAGCAGTTCTTC,CASSYTVGGNNEQFF
TRBJ1-4,-,-,TRBV5-1,TGCGCCAGCAGCTGGGGCCCAAGGGGTGAAAAACTGTTTTTT,CASSWGPRGEKLFF
TRBJ1-4,TRBD1,-,TRBV15,TGTGCCACCAGCCCCCGAGGGCAGGGGGCGGGGGAAAAACTGTTTTTT,CATSPRGQGAGEKLFF
TRBJ2-3,TRBD2,-,TRBV2,TGTGCCAGCAGTAGCGGGGGCCCTTTGGATACGCAGTATTTT,CASSSGGPLDTQYF
TRBJ2-2,-,few,TRBV5-1,TGCGCCAGCAGCCCCTGGGGGGAAGTCACCGGGGAGCTGTTTTTT,CASSPWGEVTGELFF
TRBJ1-1,-,-,TRBV5-1,TGCGCCAGCAGCTCTACAGGACCGTTTGAAGCTTTCTTT,CASSSTGPFEAFF
TRBJ1-2,-,-,TRBV20-1,TGCAGTGCTGACTTGGGCTATGGCTACACCTTC,CSADLGYGYTF
TRBJ2-5,-,-,TRBV30,TGTGCCTGGGGGGAGCGCCAAGAGACCCAGTACTTC,CAWGERQETQYF
TRBJ1-5,-,-,TRBV19,TGTGCCAGTAGTGATGACAGTCGATATCAGCCCCAGCATTTT,CASSDDSRYQPQHF
TRBJ1-2,-,few,TRBV29-1,TGCAGCGTTGACACAGGGCTCTATGGCTACACCTTC,CSVDTGLYGYTF
TRBJ1-3,-,-,TRBV13,TGTGCCAGCAGCTTAGGTACGAGCACTGGAAACACCATATATTTT,CASSLGTSTGNTIYF